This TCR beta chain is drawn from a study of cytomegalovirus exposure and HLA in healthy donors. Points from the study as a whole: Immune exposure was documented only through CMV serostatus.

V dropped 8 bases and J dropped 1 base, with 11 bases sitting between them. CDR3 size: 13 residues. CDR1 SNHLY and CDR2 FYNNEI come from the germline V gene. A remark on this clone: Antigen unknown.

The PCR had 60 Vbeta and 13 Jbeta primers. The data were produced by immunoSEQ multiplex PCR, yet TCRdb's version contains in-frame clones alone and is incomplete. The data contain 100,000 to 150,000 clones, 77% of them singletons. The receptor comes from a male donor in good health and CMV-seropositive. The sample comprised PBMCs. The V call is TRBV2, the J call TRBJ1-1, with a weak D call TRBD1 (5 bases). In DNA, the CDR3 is TGTGCCAGCGGCGGGACGGCGAACACTGAAGCTTTCTTT. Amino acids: CASGGTANTEAFF. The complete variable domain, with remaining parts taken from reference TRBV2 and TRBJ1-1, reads EPEVTQTPSHQVTQMGQEVILRCVPISNHLYFYWYRQILGQKVEFLVSFYNNEISEKSEIFDDQFSVERPDGSNFTLKIRSTKLEDSAMYFCASGGTANTEAFFGQGTRLTVV.